These 21 T cell receptor beta chains were all obtained from the same sample, sequenced in a study of blood T cell repertoires in COVID-19. Some clones are missing from TCRdb's copy, which holds only in-frame ones; the method was immunoSEQ multiplex PCR. The sample has 350,000 or so clones, around 87% seen once. Sequencing used peripheral blood. The origin of the receptors is a man younger than 35 with active or convalescent COVID-19.

The V and J genes are TRBV27 and TRBJ1-5; D is undetermined. Germline-derived CDR1 and CDR2 are MNHEY and SMNVEV (reference sequence). The CDR3 loop spans 14 amino acids. V gave up 3 bases and J gave up 3 bases, with 9 bases separating them. In DNA form, the CDR3 reads TGTGCCAGCAGTTTCCAGGCCTTCAATCAGCCCCAGCATTTT. Translation gives CASSFQAFNQPQHF.

This clone was seen a few times. The rearrangement joins TRBV28 to TRBJ2-7; TRBD2 might be the D (5 bases). Germline-derived CDR1 and CDR2 are MDHEN and SYDVKM. V shed 7 bases and J shed 3 bases, with 16 bases lying between them. There are 14 residues in the CDR3. The CDR3 DNA follows: TGTGCCAGCACCTGGTCGGGGAAAGACTACGAGCAGTACTTC. The encoded protein is CASTWSGKDYEQYF.

The rearrangement uses TRBV5-1 and TRBJ1-1; 7 bases map to TRBD1. The CDR3 consists of 15 residues. The V gene's germline CDR1 is SGHRS and CDR2 YFSETQ. The V and J ends lost 2 bases and 0 bases, in that order; junction bases with no gene match: 4. The CDR3 region has the DNA TGCGCCAGCAGCTTAAGACAGGGTATGAACACTGAAGCTTTCTTT. Amino acids: CASSLRQGMNTEAFF.

V and J are TRBV18 and TRBJ2-1; 9 bases match TRBD1. The CDR3 contains 15 residues. Trimming at V came to 5 bases and at J to 8 bases, leaving 10 bases not matched to a gene. Germline V gives CDR1 KGHSH, CDR2 LQKENI. The CDR3 nucleotides are TGTGCCAGCTCAGAAATACAGGGGGCGCATTATGAGCAGTTCTTC. It encodes CASSEIQGAHYEQFF.

For the CDR3, the DNA is TGTGCCAGCTCACCTCTGGACAGCCAAGAGACCCAGTACTTC. As protein: CASSPLDSQETQYF. This chain joins TRBV18 and TRBJ2-5; maybe TRBD1 (6 bases). The CDR3 extends over 14 amino acids. Trimming removed 3 bases at V and 1 base at J, with 9 bases between. CDR1 and CDR2 from the germline V gene are KGHSH and LQKENI.

A note on this clone: The sample carries other DNA sequences with the same CDR3. The chain has TRBV27 and TRBJ1-2; D perhaps matches TRBD1 (6 bases). Germline loops: CDR1 MNHEY, CDR2 SMNVEV (reference sequence). With 3 bases removed from V and 5 bases from J, the gap between germline ends came to 13 bases. This CDR3 has 14 residues. CDR3 in amino acids: CASSLGGQPYGYTF. In DNA, the CDR3 is TGTGCCAGCAGTTTGGGCGGACAGCCGTATGGCTACACCTTC.

V and J are TRBV28 and TRBJ1-1; D is undetermined. In germline, CDR1 is MDHEN, CDR2 SYDVKM. The CDR3 runs 12 residues. Trimming stripped 3 bases from V and 6 bases from J, with 8 bases between. CDR3 sequence reads: CASSFRGAEAFF. CDR3 nucleotide sequence: TGTGCCAGCAGTTTTCGGGGTGCTGAAGCTTTCTTT.

This chain links TRBV18 with TRBJ2-1, with 7 bases aligning to TRBD2. Germline CDR1 reads KGHSH; CDR2 reads LQKENI. The CDR3 consists of 16 residues. V lost 2 bases and J lost 3; bases outside the gene matches: 7. DNA for the CDR3: TGTGCCAGCTCACCAATCTTGACTAGCAGCTACAATGAGCAGTTCTTC. This encodes CASSPILTSSYNEQFF. The full variable domain, in which reference TRBV18 and TRBJ2-1 provide the parts outside the CDR3, is NAGVMQNPRHLVRRRGQEARLRCSPMKGHSHVYWYRQLPEEGLKFMVYLQKENIIDESGMPKERFSAEFPKEGPSILRIQQVVRGDSAAYFCASSPILTSSYNEQFFGPGTRLTVL.

The chain combines TRBV7-9 with TRBJ2-7; no clear D gene. This CDR3 contains 15 residues. Trimming took off 5 bases at V and 2 bases at J, with 16 bases between the two ends. The germline V gene has CDR1 SEHNR and CDR2 FQNEAQ (reference sequence). For the CDR3, the DNA is TGTGCCAGCAGCGTAAGACTCGACCCAACCTACGAGCAGTACTTC. It encodes CASSVRLDPTYEQYF.

This rearrangement joins TRBV7-8 to TRBJ2-7; D is possibly TRBD2 (6 bases). Trimming took off 1 base at V and 2 bases at J, with 12 bases between the two ends. Germline CDR1 reads SGHVS; CDR2 reads FQNEAQ. This CDR3 contains 15 residues. CDR3 DNA: TGTGCCAGCAGCTTAGATCAAGCGGGCACCTACGAGCAGTACTTC. Its translation: CASSLDQAGTYEQYF.

A single count supports this clone. This chain connects TRBV5-1 to TRBJ2-5, with 9 bases that match TRBD2. Germline CDR1 is SGHRS and CDR2 is YFSETQ. V lost 2 bases and J lost 5; bases outside the gene matches: 13. This CDR3 region has 17 residues. The CDR3 DNA reads as TGCGCCAGCAGCTTTAGTCGCGGGGGGGCCTTCGGGGAGACCCAGTACTTC. As protein: CASSFSRGGAFGETQYF.

The gene calls are TRBV5-1 and TRBJ2-5, with 10 bases matching TRBD2. The CDR3 covers 16 residues. Germline values: CDR1 SGHRS, CDR2 YFSETQ. With V trimmed by 0 bases and J by 5 bases, 7 bases remained unmatched. The CDR3 DNA reads as TGCGCCAGCAGCTTGGGGGTTCTAGCGGGGGAGGAGACCCAGTACTTC. Its translation: CASSLGVLAGEETQYF.

The chain combines TRBV21-1 with TRBJ1-5; TRBD1, as called in the table, went unchecked against the DNA. TRBV21-1 is a known pseudogene. The CDR3 totals 16 residues. The DNA of the CDR3 is TGTGCCAGCAGCCACCCCGGGACAGCCCTGGGGCAGCCCCAGCATTTT. Translating gives CASSHPGTALGQPQHF.

This chain joins TRBV7-2 and TRBJ1-2; TRBD1 matches at 10 bases. The CDR3 extends over 17 amino acids. The germline V gene has CDR1 SGHTA and CDR2 FQGNSA. Trimming cost V 1 base and J 4 bases; bases outside gene matches: 9. The CDR3 DNA reads as TGTGCCAGCAGCTTAGAGTTGGGGACAGGGGTTAGCTATGGCTACACCTTC. This sequence encodes CASSLELGTGVSYGYTF.

This chain uses TRBV6-2 or TRBV6-3 with TRBJ2-1; a weak D match, TRBD2 (6 bases). Trimming stripped 4 bases from V and 8 bases from J, with 6 bases between. Germline loops: CDR1 MNHEY, CDR2 SVGEGT. The CDR3 extends over 11 amino acids. CDR3 protein: CASSWGDEQFF. CDR3 DNA: TGTGCCAGCAGTTGGGGGGATGAGCAGTTCTTC.

CDR3 loop: CASSATGQGNTEAFF. CDR3 nucleotide sequence: TGTGCCAGCAGCGCAACAGGACAGGGGAACACTGAAGCTTTCTTT. The chain recombines TRBV7-6 with TRBJ1-1, with 8 bases that match TRBD1. The germline V gene has CDR1 SGHVS and CDR2 FNYEAQ. CDR3 length equals 15 residues. The ends lost 5 bases at V and 1 base at J; junction bases unmatched: 6.

The chain has TRBV27 and TRBJ1-5; D might be TRBD1 (5 bases). V lost 3 bases, J lost 6 bases, and 12 bases lay in between. Germline-derived CDR1 and CDR2 are MNHEY and SMNVEV (reference sequence). CDR3 size: 14 residues. CDR3 coding DNA: TGTGCCAGCAGTTTTGCAGGGTTTGCTCAGCCCCAGCATTTT. This translates into CASSFAGFAQPQHF.

The V and J genes are TRBV18 and TRBJ2-7; perhaps TRBD1 as D (6 bases). V was shortened by 3 bases and J by 3 bases, with 9 bases between the two germline ends. The CDR3 runs 13 residues. Germline assignment: CDR1 KGHSH and CDR2 LQKENI. CDR3 in amino acids: CASSPRTVYEQYF. The CDR3, as DNA: TGTGCCAGCTCACCTCGGACAGTCTACGAGCAGTACTTC. Drawing the rest from reference TRBV18 and TRBJ2-7, the complete variable domain is NAGVMQNPRHLVRRRGQEARLRCSPMKGHSHVYWYRQLPEEGLKFMVYLQKENIIDESGMPKERFSAEFPKEGPSILRIQQVVRGDSAAYFCASSPRTVYEQYFGPGTRLTVT.

The V and J genes are TRBV7-2 and TRBJ1-6; 10 bases agree with TRBD1. In germline, CDR1 is SGHTA, CDR2 FQGNSA. After removal of 5 bases from V and 6 bases from J, the junction contained 7 bases not matched to a gene. This CDR3 has 16 amino acids. CDR3 bases: TGTGCCAGCAGCCCGCGGACAGGGGGACCTAATTCACCCCTCCACTTT. This translates into CASSPRTGGPNSPLHF.

For this clone: The identical CDR3 is also encoded by other nucleotide sequences in the sample. The J gene is TRBJ1-2, the V gene TRBV12-3 or TRBV12-4, with D perhaps matching TRBD1 (5 bases). The CDR3 is 13 amino acids. The V and J ends lost 1 base and 5 bases respectively, with 8 bases between them. The chain's CDR3 is CASSLGQGYGYTF. Here the CDR3 DNA reads TGTGCCAGCAGTTTAGGGCAGGGTTATGGCTACACCTTC.

This clone has more than one count but fewer than ten. V and J are TRBV19 and TRBJ2-3; 7 nucleotides align to TRBD2. The J segment lost 5 bases and the V segment lost 1 base, leaving 9 bases of the junction unmatched. This CDR3 is built from 16 residues. Germline V lookup: CDR1 LNHDA, CDR2 SQIVND (reference sequence). The CDR3 DNA reads as TGTGCCAGTAGTATAGGGGCGGGAGCTTTGGGAGATACGCAGTATTTT. Its protein is CASSIGAGALGDTQYF. Variable domain in full (rest from reference TRBV19 and TRBJ2-3): DGGITQSPKYLFRKEGQNVTLSCEQNLNHDAMYWYRQDPGQGLRLIYYSQIVNDFQKGDIAEGYSVSREKKESFPLTVTSAQKNPTAFYLCASSIGAGALGDTQYFGPGTRLTVL.